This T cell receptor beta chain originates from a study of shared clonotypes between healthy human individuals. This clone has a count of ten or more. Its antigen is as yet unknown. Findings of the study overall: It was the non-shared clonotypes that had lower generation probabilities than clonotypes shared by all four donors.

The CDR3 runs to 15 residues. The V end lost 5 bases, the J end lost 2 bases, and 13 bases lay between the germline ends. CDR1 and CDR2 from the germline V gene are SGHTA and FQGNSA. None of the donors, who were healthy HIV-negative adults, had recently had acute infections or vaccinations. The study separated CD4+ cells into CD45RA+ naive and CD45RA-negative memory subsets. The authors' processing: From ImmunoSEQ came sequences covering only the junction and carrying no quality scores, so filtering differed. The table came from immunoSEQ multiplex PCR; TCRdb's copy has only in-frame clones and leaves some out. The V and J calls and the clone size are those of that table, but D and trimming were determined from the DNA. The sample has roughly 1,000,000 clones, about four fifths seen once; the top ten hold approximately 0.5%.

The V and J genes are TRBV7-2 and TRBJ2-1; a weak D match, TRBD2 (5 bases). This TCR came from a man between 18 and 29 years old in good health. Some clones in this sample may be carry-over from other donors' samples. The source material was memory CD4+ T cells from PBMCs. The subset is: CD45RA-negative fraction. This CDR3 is CASSRSSEPYNEQFF. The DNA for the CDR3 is TGTGCCAGCAGCCGAAGTAGCGAACCCTACAATGAGCAGTTCTTC. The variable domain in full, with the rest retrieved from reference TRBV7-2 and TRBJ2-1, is GAGVSQSPSNKVTEKGKDVELRCDPISGHTALYWYRQSLGQGLEFLIYFQGNSAPDKSGLPSDRFSAERTGGSVSTLTIQRTQQEDSAVYLCASSRSSEPYNEQFFGPGTRLTVL.